Listed here are 30 T cell receptor beta chains from one sample, sequenced in a study of identical twins. Using its own MiXCR run on the 5' RACE reads, TCRdb lists one record per CDR3 protein. Here the sample spans around 530,000 distinct CDR3 sequences, around 15% being singletons. The data also belong to a second study, concerning yellow fever vaccine responses in identical twins.

Sample: CD4+ T cells sorted from blood. These receptors all stem from a woman between 18 and 29 years old in good health.

This clonotype was picked up a small number of times. The J gene is TRBJ2-3, the V gene TRBV20-1; D unclear. CDR3 length: 14 amino acids. With 0 bases removed from V and 2 bases from J, the gap between germline ends came to 9 bases. Germline CDR1 is DFQATT and CDR2 is SNEGSKA (reference sequence). The CDR3 bases are TGCAGTGCTAGAGACGGCTACCCCACAGATACGCAGTATTTT. Translation gives CSARDGYPTDTQYF.

This clonotype came up a few times. This chain links TRBV7-8 with TRBJ2-5; D uncertain. This CDR3 spans 15 amino acids. V was pared by 3 bases and J by 2 bases, with 13 bases between. Per the germline V gene, CDR1 is SGHVS and CDR2 is FQNEAQ. The CDR3 reads CASSLSPGFQETQYF. Here the CDR3 DNA reads TGTGCCAGCAGCTTGTCCCCGGGCTTTCAAGAGACCCAGTACTTC. The variable domain in full, completed from reference TRBV7-8 and TRBJ2-5, reads GAGVSQSPRYKVAKRGQDVALRCDPISGHVSLFWYQQALGQGPEFLTYFQNEAQLDKSGLPSDRFFAERPEGSVSTLKIQRTQQEDSAVYLCASSLSPGFQETQYFGPGTRLLVL.

The chain links TRBV5-1 to TRBJ1-2; D ambiguous. This CDR3 comprises 13 residues. Trimming removed 0 bases at V and 4 bases at J, with 7 bases between. CDR1 SGHRS and CDR2 YFSETQ come from the germline V gene. In nucleotides, the CDR3 is TGCGCCAGCAGCTTGGACAGAAGCTATGGCTACACCTTC. Its translation is CASSLDRSYGYTF.

Only a few counts were recorded for this clonotype. The chain is built from TRBV10-3 and TRBJ1-1; D call uncertain. V shed 11 bases and J shed 1 base, with 11 bases lying between them. There are 12 residues in the CDR3. Germline assignment: CDR1 ENHRY and CDR2 SYGVKD. The CDR3 sequence is CAYGKGNTEAFF. As DNA, the CDR3 is TGTGCCTACGGTAAGGGGAACACTGAAGCTTTCTTT.

The chain links TRBV29-1 to TRBJ2-3; D not resolved. V lost 4 bases and J 0 bases, leaving 8 bases between the germline ends. CDR1 and CDR2 from the germline V gene are SQVTM and ANQGSEA. This CDR3 is 13 amino acids long. CDR3 coding DNA: TGCAGCGTTGTGATACCTAGCACAGATACGCAGTATTTT. This gives the protein CSVVIPSTDTQYF.

The sample holds a few counts of this clonotype. V is TRBV20-1 and J is TRBJ2-7; 7 bases match TRBD2. Germline V gene lookup returns CDR1 DFQATT and CDR2 SNEGSKA (reference sequence). The CDR3 extends over 18 amino acids. Trimming at V came to 4 bases and at J to 3 bases, leaving 21 bases not matched to a gene. The chain's CDR3 is CSATTSTGRIESLYEQYF. CDR3 sequence (DNA): TGCAGTGCTACCACTTCGACCGGGAGGATAGAGAGTCTCTACGAGCAGTACTTC.

The chain has TRBV2 and TRBJ2-1, with 10 bases matching TRBD1. Germline V gene sequence: CDR1 SNHLY, CDR2 FYNNEI. V was clipped by 5 bases and J by 14 bases; unmatched bases: 12. The CDR3 has 14 amino acids. The CDR3 DNA sequence: TGTGCCAGCAGTAGGACCCTGACAGGGGGCGAAGAGTTCTTC. Translating it yields CASSRTLTGGEEFF. The full variable domain, completed using reference TRBV2 and TRBJ2-1, is EPEVTQTPSHQVTQMGQEVILRCVPISNHLYFYWYRQILGQKVEFLVSFYNNEISEKSEIFDDQFSVERPDGSNFTLKIRSTKLEDSAMYFCASSRTLTGGEEFFGPGTRLTVL.

There are a few counts of this clonotype. Written as DNA, the CDR3 is TGTGCCATCAGGGGCGACAGGGGGCTGGAGACCCAGTACTTC. This codes for CAIRGDRGLETQYF. The V and J genes are TRBV10-3 and TRBJ2-5; 10 positions match TRBD1. The CDR3 contains 14 residues. The junction had 6 bases not matched to a gene; V was cut back by 6 bases and J by 5 bases. The germline V gene has CDR1 ENHRY and CDR2 SYGVKD.

In this sample, this clonotype turned up many times. The chain employs TRBV3-1 and TRBJ2-3; D uncertain. The CDR3 totals 15 residues. Trimming cost V 1 base and J 1 base, with 9 bases left between them. CDR1 LGHDT and CDR2 YNNKEL come from the germline V gene (reference sequence). The CDR3 is CASSQVGLRTDTQYF. The CDR3 DNA sequence: TGTGCCAGCAGCCAAGTCGGTCTGCGCACAGATACGCAGTATTTT.

V and J are TRBV12-3 or TRBV12-4 and TRBJ1-6, with D possibly TRBD1 on 5 matching bases. The V end was cut by 6 bases, the J end by 7 bases, with 10 bases between. The CDR3 covers 13 residues. The CDR3: CASRGPVNSPLHF. The CDR3 DNA reads TGTGCCAGCAGGGGACCCGTAAATTCACCCCTCCACTTT.

This clonotype has a handful of counts. The rearrangement uses TRBV12-3 or TRBV12-4 and TRBJ1-6, with 10 bases fitting TRBD1. The V and J ends lost 5 bases and 7 bases, in that order; junction bases with no gene match: 8. The CDR3 extends over 16 amino acids. CDR3 amino acids: CASSPPGTGANSPLHF. CDR3 in DNA: TGTGCCAGCAGTCCTCCCGGGACAGGGGCGAATTCACCCCTCCACTTT.

The chain joins TRBV20-1 to TRBJ2-2; 14 nucleotides align to TRBD2. Trimming removed 3 bases from V and 4 bases from J; junction bases left unmatched: 7. CDR1 and CDR2 from the germline V gene are DFQATT and SNEGSKA (reference sequence). CDR3 size: 17 residues. CDR3 amino acids: CSARGGLAGDRTGELFF. DNA of the CDR3: TGCAGTGCTAGGGGGGGACTAGCGGGAGATCGCACCGGGGAGCTGTTTTTT.

This clonotype was found a few times. The CDR3 here is CATSTTGYEQFF. The CDR3 DNA follows: TGTGCCACCAGTACGACAGGGTACGAGCAGTTCTTC. V gene TRBV24-1 combines with J gene TRBJ2-1, with 7 bases fitting TRBD1. Germline CDR1 and CDR2: KGHDR and SFDVKD. This CDR3 has 12 amino acids. The trim removed 6 bases at V and 10 bases at J, leaving 5 bases unmatched.

This clonotype turned up a few times. This rearrangement joins TRBV5-1 to TRBJ2-5, with D possibly matching TRBD1 (5 bases). The CDR3 has 13 residues. V lost 2 bases to trimming and J lost 5 bases, with 10 bases between them. Germline V gene data show CDR1 as SGHRS and CDR2 as YFSETQ. The CDR3 reads CASSLGPGETQYF. The DNA for the CDR3 is TGCGCCAGCAGCTTAGGTCCAGGGGAGACCCAGTACTTC.

This clonotype was counted between two and nine times. This chain connects TRBV25-1 to TRBJ1-4, with a possible D match to TRBD1 (5 bases). Germline assignment: CDR1 MGHDK and CDR2 SYGVNS. Trimming shortened V by 5 bases and J by 5 bases, and 12 bases separated the two germline ends. The CDR3 runs 14 residues. CDR3 sequence reads: CASSPLTANEKLFF. The CDR3 bases are TGTGCCAGCAGTCCCCTGACAGCGAATGAAAAACTGTTTTTT. The variable domain in full, completed from reference TRBV25-1 and TRBJ1-4, reads EADIYQTPRYLVIGTGKKITLECSQTMGHDKMYWYQQDPGMELHLIHYSYGVNSTEKGDLSSESTVSRIRTEHFPLTLESARPSHTSQYLCASSPLTANEKLFFGSGTQLSVL.

This clonotype appeared a few times. The chain couples TRBV11-2 to TRBJ1-2; TRBD1 matches at 8 bases. CDR3 length equals 14 residues. Germline CDR1 SGHAT, CDR2 FQNNGV. The J segment lost 4 bases and the V segment lost 8 bases, leaving 9 bases of the junction unmatched. The CDR3 sequence is CASGNQGASYGYTF. The CDR3 region has the DNA TGTGCCAGCGGGAATCAGGGGGCGAGCTATGGCTACACCTTC.

This clonotype was seen only a few times. The rearrangement uses TRBV28 and TRBJ2-5; the match to TRBD1 covers 8 bases. V shed 0 bases, J shed 7 bases, and the junction held 7 bases outside the gene matches. Germline-derived CDR1 and CDR2 are MDHEN and SYDVKM. CDR3 size: 15 residues. This chain's CDR3 is CASSLWTGVTGTQYF. The CDR3 region has the DNA TGTGCCAGCAGTTTATGGACAGGGGTCACCGGGACCCAGTACTTC.

In this sample, this clonotype turned up a few times. The CDR3 coding sequence is TGTGCCAGCACCCTATCCCCGGGGGCCAAAAACATTCAGTACTTC. Protein product: CASTLSPGAKNIQYF. V usage is TRBV28 and J usage is TRBJ2-4; D perhaps matches TRBD2 (5 bases). The V end lost 7 bases, the J end lost 1 base, and 14 bases lay between the germline ends. This CDR3 region has 15 residues. Germline V gene data show CDR1 as MDHEN and CDR2 as SYDVKM.

The genes are TRBV5-1 and TRBJ2-1, with 13 bases that match TRBD2. The germline CDR1 and CDR2 sequences are SGHRS and YFSETQ. The CDR3 is 18 residues long. V gave up 4 bases and J gave up 4 bases; unmatched junction bases: 11. The CDR3 loop is CASSPGLAGMATYNEQFF. The CDR3 bases are TGCGCCAGCAGCCCGGGACTAGCGGGAATGGCGACGTACAATGAGCAGTTCTTC.

The V and J genes are TRBV28 and TRBJ2-7, with 7 bases fitting TRBD2. Germline V gene sequence: CDR1 MDHEN, CDR2 SYDVKM. This CDR3 spans 17 amino acids. Trimming cost V 6 bases and J 2 bases; bases outside gene matches: 16. The CDR3 DNA reads as TGTGCCAGCAGCGACACTCCGGGGGGTGGGGGAACCTACGAGCAGTACGTC. Translating gives CASSDTPGGGGTYEQYV.

This chain links TRBV6-2 or TRBV6-3 with TRBJ1-1; D is uncertain. This CDR3 region has 18 residues. Germline values: CDR1 MNHEY, CDR2 SVGEGT. V gave up 2 bases and J gave up 4 bases, with 23 bases separating them. The CDR3 coding sequence is TGTGCCAGCAGTTACCCGAGGGTAAAGGGATTCGTCTCCACTGAAGCTTTCTTT. It codes for CASSYPRVKGFVSTEAFF.

This rearrangement joins TRBV4-2 to TRBJ2-5; TRBD2 aligns across 8 bases. CDR3 length: 17 amino acids. With 0 bases clipped from V and 1 base from J, the junction kept 7 bases outside the gene matches. Germline V gene lookup returns CDR1 LGHNA and CDR2 YNFKEQ. CDR3 amino acids: CASSQDPSGQIQETQYF. CDR3 nucleotides: TGTGCCAGCAGCCAAGATCCTAGCGGGCAGATCCAAGAGACCCAGTACTTC.

This chain joins TRBV3-1 and TRBJ2-7; 9 bases align to TRBD2. CDR1 and CDR2 from the germline V gene are LGHDT and YNNKEL (reference sequence). The V and J ends lost 5 bases and 3 bases, in that order; junction bases with no gene match: 11. This CDR3 region has 16 residues. In DNA form, the CDR3 reads TGTGCCAGCAGCACACGACTAGCGGCCCTACTCTACGAGCAGTACTTC. Protein sequence: CASSTRLAALLYEQYF.

This rearrangement joins TRBV2 to TRBJ2-7; 13 bases map to TRBD2. This CDR3 is 14 amino acids long. Germline trimming cut 6 bases from V and 7 bases from J; bases unmatched to any gene: 6. Germline CDR1 SNHLY, CDR2 FYNNEI. CDR3 sequence (DNA): TGTGCCAGCAGCGGACTAGCGGGAGCTTGGGAGCAGTACTTC. Translation: CASSGLAGAWEQYF.

The chain couples TRBV3-1 to TRBJ2-7; tentatively, D is TRBD1 (6 bases). This CDR3 spans 15 amino acids. The germline V and J ends were trimmed by 1 base and 4 bases, with 14 bases remaining between them. The germline V gene encodes CDR1 LGHDT and CDR2 YNNKEL (reference sequence). CDR3 sequence (DNA): TGTGCCAGCAGCCAAGGGGCAGGGGTAATTTACGAGCAGTACTTC. Translated, it gives CASSQGAGVIYEQYF.

The chain carries TRBV27 and TRBJ2-1; TRBD1 matches 7 bases. CDR3 length equals 15 residues. Germline-derived CDR1 and CDR2 are MNHEY and SMNVEV (reference sequence). The V gene end was trimmed by 5 bases and the J gene end by 4 bases; junction bases not matched to a gene: 8. The DNA for the CDR3 is TGTGCCAGCAGTATCCAGGGGGACCCTTACAATGAGCAGTTCTTC. It specifies CASSIQGDPYNEQFF.

This clonotype was counted a few times. The V call is TRBV20-1, the J call TRBJ2-2; D is possibly TRBD1 (5 bases). V gave up 6 bases and J gave up 1 base, with 12 bases separating them. Germline V gives CDR1 DFQATT, CDR2 SNEGSKA (reference sequence). This CDR3 has 14 amino acids. The CDR3 is CSARPGKNTGELFF. CDR3 sequence (DNA): TGCAGTGCAAGGCCAGGGAAGAACACCGGGGAGCTGTTTTTT.

This clonotype was seen repeatedly, ten times or more. The rearrangement uses TRBV11-2 and TRBJ1-6; D possibly corresponds to TRBD1 (5 bases). The ends were cut back, 5 bases at V and 7 bases at J, with 12 bases in the middle. CDR3 length equals 14 residues. CDR1 is SGHAT and CDR2 is FQNNGV in the germline V gene. The CDR3 is CASSVGERNSPLHF. The DNA of the CDR3 is TGTGCCAGCAGCGTAGGGGAGCGGAATTCACCCCTCCACTTT.

This clonotype was seen many times. The chain recombines TRBV7-6 with TRBJ2-1; tentatively, D is TRBD2 (5 bases). CDR1 is SGHVS, CDR2 FNYEAQ, per germline. The CDR3 has 16 amino acids. V lost 0 bases and J 5 bases, leaving 14 bases between the germline ends. The CDR3 region is CASSLASVAGDNEQFF. The DNA of the CDR3 is TGTGCCAGCAGCTTAGCTAGCGTAGCTGGCGACAATGAGCAGTTCTTC.

This chain uses TRBV20-1 with TRBJ2-1, with TRBD1 matching 12 bases. This CDR3 has 16 amino acids. CDR1 is DFQATT, CDR2 SNEGSKA, per germline (reference sequence). J was trimmed by 6 bases and V by 3 bases; bases with no gene match: 9. The CDR3 is CSASLDGTGGFNEQFF. The CDR3 DNA sequence: TGCAGTGCTAGCCTCGACGGGACAGGGGGCTTCAATGAGCAGTTCTTC.